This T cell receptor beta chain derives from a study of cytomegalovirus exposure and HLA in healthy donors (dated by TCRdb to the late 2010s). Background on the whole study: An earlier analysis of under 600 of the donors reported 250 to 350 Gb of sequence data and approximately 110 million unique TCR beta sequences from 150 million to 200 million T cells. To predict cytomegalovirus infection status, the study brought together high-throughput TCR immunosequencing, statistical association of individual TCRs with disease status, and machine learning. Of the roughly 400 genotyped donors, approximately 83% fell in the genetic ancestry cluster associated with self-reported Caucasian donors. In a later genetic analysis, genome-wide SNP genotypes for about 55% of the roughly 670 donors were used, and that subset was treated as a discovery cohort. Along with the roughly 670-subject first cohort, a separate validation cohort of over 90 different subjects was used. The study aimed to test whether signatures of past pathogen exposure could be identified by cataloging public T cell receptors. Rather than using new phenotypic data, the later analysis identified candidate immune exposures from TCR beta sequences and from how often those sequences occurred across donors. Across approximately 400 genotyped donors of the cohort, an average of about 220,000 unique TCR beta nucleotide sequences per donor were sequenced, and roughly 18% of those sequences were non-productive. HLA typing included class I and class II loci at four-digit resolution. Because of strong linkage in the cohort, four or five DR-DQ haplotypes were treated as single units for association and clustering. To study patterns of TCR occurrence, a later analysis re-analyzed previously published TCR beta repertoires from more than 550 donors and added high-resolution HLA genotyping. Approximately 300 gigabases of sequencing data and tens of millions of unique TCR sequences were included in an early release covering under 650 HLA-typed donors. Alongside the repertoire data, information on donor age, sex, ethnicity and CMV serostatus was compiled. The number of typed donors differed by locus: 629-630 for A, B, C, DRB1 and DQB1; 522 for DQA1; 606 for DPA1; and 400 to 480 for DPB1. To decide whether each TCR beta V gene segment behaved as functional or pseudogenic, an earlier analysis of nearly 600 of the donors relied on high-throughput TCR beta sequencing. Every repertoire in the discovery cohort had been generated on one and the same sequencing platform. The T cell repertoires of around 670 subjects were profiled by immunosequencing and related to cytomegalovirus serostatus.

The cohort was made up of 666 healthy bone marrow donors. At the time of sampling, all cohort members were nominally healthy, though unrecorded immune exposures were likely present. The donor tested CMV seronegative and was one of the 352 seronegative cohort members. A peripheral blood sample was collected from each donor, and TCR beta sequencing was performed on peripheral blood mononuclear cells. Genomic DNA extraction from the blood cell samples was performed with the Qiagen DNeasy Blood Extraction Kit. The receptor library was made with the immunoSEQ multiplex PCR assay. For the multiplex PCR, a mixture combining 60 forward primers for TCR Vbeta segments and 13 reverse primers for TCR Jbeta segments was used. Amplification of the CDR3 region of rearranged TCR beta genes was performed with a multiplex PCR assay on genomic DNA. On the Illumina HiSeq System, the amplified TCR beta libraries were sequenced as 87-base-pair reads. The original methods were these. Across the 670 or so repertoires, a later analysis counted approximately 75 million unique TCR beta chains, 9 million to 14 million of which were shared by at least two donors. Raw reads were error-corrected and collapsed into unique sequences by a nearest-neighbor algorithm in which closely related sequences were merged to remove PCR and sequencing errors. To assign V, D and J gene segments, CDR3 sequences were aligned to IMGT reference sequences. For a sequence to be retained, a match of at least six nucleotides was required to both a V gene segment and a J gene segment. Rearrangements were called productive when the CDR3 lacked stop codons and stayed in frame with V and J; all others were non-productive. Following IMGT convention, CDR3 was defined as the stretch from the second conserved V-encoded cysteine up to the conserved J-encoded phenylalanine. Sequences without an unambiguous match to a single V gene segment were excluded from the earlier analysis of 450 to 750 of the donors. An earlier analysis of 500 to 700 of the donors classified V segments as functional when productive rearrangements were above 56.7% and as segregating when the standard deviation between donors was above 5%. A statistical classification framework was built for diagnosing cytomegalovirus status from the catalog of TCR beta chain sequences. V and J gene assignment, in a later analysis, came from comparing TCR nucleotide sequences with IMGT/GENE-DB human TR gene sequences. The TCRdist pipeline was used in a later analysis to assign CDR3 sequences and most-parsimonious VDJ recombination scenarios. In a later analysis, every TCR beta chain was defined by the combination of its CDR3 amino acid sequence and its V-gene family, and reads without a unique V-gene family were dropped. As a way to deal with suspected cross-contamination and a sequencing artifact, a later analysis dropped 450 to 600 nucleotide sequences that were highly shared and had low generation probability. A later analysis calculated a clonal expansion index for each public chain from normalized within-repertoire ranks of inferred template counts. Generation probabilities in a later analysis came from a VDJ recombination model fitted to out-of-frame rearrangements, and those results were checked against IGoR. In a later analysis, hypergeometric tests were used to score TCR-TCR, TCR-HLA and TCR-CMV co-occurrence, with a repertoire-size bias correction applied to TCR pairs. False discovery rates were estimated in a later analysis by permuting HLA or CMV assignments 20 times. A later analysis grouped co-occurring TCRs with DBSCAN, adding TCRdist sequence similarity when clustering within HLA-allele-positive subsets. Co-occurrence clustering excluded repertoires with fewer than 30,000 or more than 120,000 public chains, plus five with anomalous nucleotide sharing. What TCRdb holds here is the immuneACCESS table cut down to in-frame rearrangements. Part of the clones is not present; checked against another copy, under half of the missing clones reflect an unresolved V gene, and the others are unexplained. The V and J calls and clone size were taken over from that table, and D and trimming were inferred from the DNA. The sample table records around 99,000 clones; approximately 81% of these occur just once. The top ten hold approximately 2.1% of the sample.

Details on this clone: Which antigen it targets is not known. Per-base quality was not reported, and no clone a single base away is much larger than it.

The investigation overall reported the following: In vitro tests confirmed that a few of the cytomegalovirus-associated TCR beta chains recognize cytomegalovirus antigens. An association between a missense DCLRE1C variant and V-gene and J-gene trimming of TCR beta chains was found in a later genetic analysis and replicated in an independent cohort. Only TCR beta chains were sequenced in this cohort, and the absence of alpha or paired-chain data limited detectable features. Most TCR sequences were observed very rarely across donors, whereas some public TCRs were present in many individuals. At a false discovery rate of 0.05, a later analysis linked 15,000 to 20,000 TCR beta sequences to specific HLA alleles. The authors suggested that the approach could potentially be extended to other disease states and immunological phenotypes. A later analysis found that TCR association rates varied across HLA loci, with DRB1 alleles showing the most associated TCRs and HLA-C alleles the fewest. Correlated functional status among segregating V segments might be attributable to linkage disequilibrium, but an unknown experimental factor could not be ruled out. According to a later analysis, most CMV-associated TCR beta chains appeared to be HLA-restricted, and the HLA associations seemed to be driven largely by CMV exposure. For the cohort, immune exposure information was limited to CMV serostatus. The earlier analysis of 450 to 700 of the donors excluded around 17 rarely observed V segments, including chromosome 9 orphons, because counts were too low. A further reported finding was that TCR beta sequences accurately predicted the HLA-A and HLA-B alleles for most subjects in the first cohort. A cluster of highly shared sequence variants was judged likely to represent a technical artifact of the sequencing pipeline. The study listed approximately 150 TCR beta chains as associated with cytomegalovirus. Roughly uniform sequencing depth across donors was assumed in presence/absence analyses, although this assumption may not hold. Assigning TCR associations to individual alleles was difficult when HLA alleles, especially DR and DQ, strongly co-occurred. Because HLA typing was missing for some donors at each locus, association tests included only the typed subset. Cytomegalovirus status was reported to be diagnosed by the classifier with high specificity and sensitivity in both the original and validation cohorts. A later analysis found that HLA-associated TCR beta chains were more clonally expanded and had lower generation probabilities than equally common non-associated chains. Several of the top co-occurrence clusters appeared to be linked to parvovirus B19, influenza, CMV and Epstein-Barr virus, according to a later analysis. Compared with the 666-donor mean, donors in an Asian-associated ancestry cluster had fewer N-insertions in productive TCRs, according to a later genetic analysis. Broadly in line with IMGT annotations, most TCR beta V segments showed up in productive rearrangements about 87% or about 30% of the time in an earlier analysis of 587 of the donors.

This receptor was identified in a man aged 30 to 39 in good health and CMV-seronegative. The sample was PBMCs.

The CDR3 region has the sequence CASLAGGASEQFF. The sequence in DNA is TGTGCCAGCCTAGCGGGGGGGGCCAGTGAGCAGTTCTTC. The receptor chain draws on TRBV7-6 and TRBJ2-1, with 12 middle bases fitting TRBD2. Unmatched junction bases come to 5, with V trimmed by 8 bases and J by 9 bases. The CDR3 spans 13 residues, from the cysteine through the phenylalanine. CDR3 DNA is the only sequence kept; it has 39 bases, read in frame from the first base. As encoded in the germline V gene, CDR1 is SGHVS while CDR2 is FNYEAQ. The entire variable domain, with the stretches around the CDR3 drawn from the reference TRBV7-6 and TRBJ2-1 proteins, is GAGVSQSPRYKVTKRGQDVALRCDPISGHVSLYWYRQALGQGPEFLTYFNYEAQQDKSGLPNDRFSAERPEGSISTLTIQRTEQRDSAMYRCASLAGGASEQFFGPGTRLTVL.